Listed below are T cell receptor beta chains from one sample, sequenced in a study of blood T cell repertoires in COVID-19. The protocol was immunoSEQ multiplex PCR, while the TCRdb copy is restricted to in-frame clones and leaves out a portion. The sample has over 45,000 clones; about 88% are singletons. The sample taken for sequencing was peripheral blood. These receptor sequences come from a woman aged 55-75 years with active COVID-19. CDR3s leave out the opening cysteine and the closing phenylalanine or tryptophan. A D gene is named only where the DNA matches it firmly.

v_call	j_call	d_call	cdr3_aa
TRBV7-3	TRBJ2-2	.	ASSSSSGGELF
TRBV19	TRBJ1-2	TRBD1	ASKARQGGIYGYT
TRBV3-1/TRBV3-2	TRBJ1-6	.	ASSQGQGNSPLH
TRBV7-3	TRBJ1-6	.	ASSDQGGSPLH
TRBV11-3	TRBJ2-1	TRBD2	ASSPVAGGLNEQF
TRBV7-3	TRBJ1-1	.	ASSDQGNTEAF
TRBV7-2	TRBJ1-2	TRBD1	ASRPDTGAEAYGYT
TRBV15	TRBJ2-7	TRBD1	ATSREEDRGNEQY
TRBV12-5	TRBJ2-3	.	ASGPRVSTDTQY
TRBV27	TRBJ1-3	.	ASSLSQSRPGNTIY
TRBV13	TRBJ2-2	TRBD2	ASGPEGGGNTGELF
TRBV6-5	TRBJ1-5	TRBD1	ASSYSYRGGQPQH
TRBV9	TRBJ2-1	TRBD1	ASSARQGINNEQF
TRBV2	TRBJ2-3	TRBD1	ASRTGTGRTDTQY
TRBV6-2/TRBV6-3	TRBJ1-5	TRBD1	ASSYRGTGGNQPQH
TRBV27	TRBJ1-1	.	ASSIYLGANTEAF
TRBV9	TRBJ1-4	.	ASSAGATNEKLF
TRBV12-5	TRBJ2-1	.	ASGLWRKQGNEQF
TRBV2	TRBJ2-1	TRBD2	ASKRGGYNEQF
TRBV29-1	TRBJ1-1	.	SVVLRQTNTEAF
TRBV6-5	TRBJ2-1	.	ASSYQRVILPNEQF
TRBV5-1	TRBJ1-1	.	ASSALDDSDFFMNTEAF
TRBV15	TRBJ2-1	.	ATSSPGGNSYNEQF
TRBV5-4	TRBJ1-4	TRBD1	ASSPTGEFEKLF
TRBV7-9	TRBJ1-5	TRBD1	ASSRTGGAGQPQH
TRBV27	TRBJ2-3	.	ASSYSRGIGTDTQY
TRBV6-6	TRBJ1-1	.	ASSYREITEAF